A selection of T cell receptor beta chains follows, all from one sample in a study of cytomegalovirus exposure and HLA in healthy donors. Assay used: immunoSEQ multiplex PCR; TCRdb lists only in-frame clones, some missing. The sample carries 130,000 or so clones, around 92% recorded once. Sequencing was done on a sample of PBMCs. Every receptor here comes from a young man in good health and CMV-seronegative. The CDR3 runs from the conserved cysteine through the conserved F or W. Fields, in order: V gene, clone size, D gene, J gene, CDR3 protein, CDR3 DNA. A D gene is named only where the DNA matches it firmly. Size tells how often a clone was seen (once, few, many) or the class of an expanded clone, and some rows leave it out.

V: TRBV27; size: .; D: TRBD2; J: TRBJ2-5; CDR3: CASIPLGGSGGRETQYF; DNA: TGTGCCAGCATCCCCTTGGGAGGTAGCGGGGGGAGAGAGACCCAGTACTTC
V: TRBV2; size: .; D: .; J: TRBJ2-5; CDR3: CASTLLETQYF; DNA: TGTGCCAGCACACTACTAGAGACCCAGTACTTC
V: TRBV30; size: .; D: TRBD2; J: TRBJ2-7; CDR3: CAWSEPAGDGSYEQYF; DNA: TGTGCCTGGAGTGAGCCTGCGGGGGATGGCTCCTACGAGCAGTACTTC
V: TRBV6-4; size: .; D: .; J: TRBJ2-1; CDR3: CASSDSWRAARDEQFF; DNA: TGTGCCAGCAGTGACTCGTGGAGGGCCGCTAGGGATGAGCAGTTCTTC
V: TRBV19; size: .; D: .; J: TRBJ2-2; CDR3: CASSIGGTGELFF; DNA: TGTGCCAGTAGTATCGGGGGTACCGGGGAGCTGTTTTTT
V: TRBV18; size: .; D: TRBD1; J: TRBJ1-2; CDR3: CASSPNPPRDRGANYGYTF; DNA: TGTGCCAGCTCACCAAACCCGCCGAGGGACAGGGGGGCTAACTATGGCTACACCTTC
V: TRBV29-1; size: .; D: TRBD1; J: TRBJ2-5; CDR3: CSVVRDRGETQYF; DNA: TGCAGCGTGGTCCGGGACAGGGGGGAGACCCAGTACTTC
V: TRBV6-1; size: .; D: .; J: TRBJ2-7; CDR3: CASRFGVSYEQYF; DNA: TGTGCCAGCAGATTCGGGGTCTCCTACGAGCAGTACTTC
V: TRBV28; size: .; D: TRBD1; J: TRBJ2-6; CDR3: CASTPGYSRDREISGANVLTF; DNA: TGTGCCAGCACCCCTGGTTATAGTCGCGACAGGGAGATCTCTGGGGCCAACGTCCTGACTTTC
V: TRBV29-1; size: once; D: .; J: TRBJ1-1; CDR3: CSVENRATLVAFF; DNA: TGCAGCGTTGAGAACAGGGCGACGCTTGTAGCTTTCTTT
V: TRBV9; size: .; D: .; J: TRBJ2-7; CDR3: CASSAYDSYEQYF; DNA: TGTGCCAGCAGCGCCTATGACAGCTACGAGCAGTACTTC
V: TRBV9; size: .; D: .; J: TRBJ1-6; CDR3: CASSRQDLRNSPLHF; DNA: TGTGCCAGCAGCCGACAGGACCTCAGGAATTCACCCCTCCACTTT
V: TRBV7-2; size: .; D: TRBD2; J: TRBJ2-3; CDR3: CATGSVAGGSTDTQYF; DNA: TGTGCCACAGGGTCGGTAGCGGGGGGGTCCACAGATACGCAGTATTTT
V: TRBV5-5; size: .; D: .; J: TRBJ1-2; CDR3: CASSYRTDSPIYGYTF; DNA: TGTGCCAGCAGCTATCGGACAGACTCCCCTATCTATGGCTACACCTTC
V: TRBV2; size: .; D: .; J: TRBJ2-7; CDR3: CASSTGLEQYF; DNA: TGTGCCAGCAGCACAGGGCTCGAGCAGTACTTC
V: TRBV19; size: .; D: TRBD2; J: TRBJ2-7; CDR3: CASSITSGGANEQYF; DNA: TGTGCCAGTAGTATCACTAGCGGGGGGGCCAACGAGCAGTACTTC
V: TRBV19; size: once; D: .; J: TRBJ2-7; CDR3: CASSIGYEQYF; DNA: TGTGCCAGTAGTATCGGTTACGAGCAGTACTTC